This T cell receptor (beta chain) originates from a study of shared clonotypes between healthy human individuals. In its sample, this clone was seen once. This table comes from immunoSEQ multiplex PCR, and its TCRdb copy is limited to in-frame clones, with some not included. The sample lists about 1 million clones, 60% to 80% occurring once. The donors, healthy adults who were HIV-negative, had experienced no recent acute infections or vaccinations. The sequencing sample was made of memory CD4+ T cells sorted from blood. As for subset: CD45RA-negative fraction. The TCR was taken from a man aged 18 to 30 in good health.

Here the CDR3 DNA reads TGCGCCAGCAGCTTGGGTGGGAGCGGGACCTCCTACGAGCAGTACTTC. This sequence encodes CASSLGGSGTSYEQYF. V is TRBV5-1 and J is TRBJ2-7; 7 bases match TRBD2. V trimming: 0 bases; J trimming: 0 bases; junction bases outside the gene matches: 6. The CDR3 totals 16 residues. Germline V gene lookup returns CDR1 SGHRS and CDR2 YFSETQ.